This T cell receptor (beta chain) emerged from a study of cytomegalovirus exposure and HLA in healthy donors. V was pared by 0 bases and J by 0 bases, with 6 bases of the junction left unmatched. This CDR3 has 19 residues. CDR1 MRHNA and CDR2 SNTAGT come from the germline V gene. Primers included in the PCR were 60 Vbeta and 13 Jbeta primers. The data were produced by immunoSEQ multiplex PCR, yet TCRdb's version contains in-frame clones alone and is incomplete. In the table there are 250,000 or so clones, 75% to 85% of which are singletons. This chain links TRBV6-4 with TRBJ2-6; 9 bases fit TRBD1. The sample consisted of PBMCs. The source of this sequence is a woman aged 60-75 years in good health and CMV-seropositive. The CDR3 DNA follows: TGTGCCAGCAGTGACTCAGGAGGACAGGGGCACTCTGGGGCCAACGTCCTGACTTTC. As protein: CASSDSGGQGHSGANVLTF.